Described below is a single T cell receptor (beta chain) sequence and its context. Its antigen is currently unknown. These data belong to a study of early T cells in non-severe SARS-CoV-2 infection. Whole-study context: Sequencing used unsorted whole-blood bulk RNA, so chains lack pairing. Study observations and caveats: Anti-spike CD8 specificities were favored by VDJdb matching, whose results missed private and CD4 specificities.

V lost 4 bases and J 7 bases, leaving 5 bases between the germline ends. The germline gives CDR1 GTSNPN, CDR2 SVGIG (reference sequence). CDR3 length: 11 amino acids. Unique molecular identifiers were affixed to single, distinct cDNA molecules. Via MiXCR, TCRdb re-called the 5' RACE reads, giving one row per CDR3 protein. This table has around 77,000 distinct CDR3 sequences, 9% to 15% appearing once. This chain uses TRBV30 with TRBJ1-6; D not resolved. The sequence was obtained from an adult who was a healthcare worker with PCR-confirmed SARS-CoV-2 infection or an uninfected control (not recorded which). The donor label of this sample is uncertain. Sequencing used whole blood, obtained at baseline. The CDR3 DNA is TGTGCCTGGACAATGAATTCACCCCTCCACTTT. Residues: CAWTMNSPLHF.